The rows below give T cell receptor beta chains drawn from one sample of a study of shared clonotypes between healthy human individuals. Only in-frame clones appear in the TCRdb table, and some are missing; sequencing was by immunoSEQ multiplex PCR. The sample yields 1.4 million to 1.5 million clones, 96% seen once. Sequenced input: naive CD4+ T cells sorted from blood. The origin of the receptors is a man aged 30-40 years in good health. Each CDR3 is given with its conserved first and last residue. A D gene is named only where the DNA matches it firmly. Where a row states a size, it is once, few, many or the class of an expanded clone; other rows omit it.

. TRBJ2-1 . TRBV11-2 13 TGTGCCAGCAGCCAAGGGACGGTCAATGAGCAGTTCTTC CASSQGTVNEQFF
. TRBJ1-1 TRBD1 TRBV2 13 TGTGCCGGATCACAGGGGGCGGTCACTGAAGCTTTCTTT CAGSQGAVTEAFF
. TRBJ2-7 . TRBV5-8 12 TGTGCCAGCTCCTTCAGAGGTGGCGAGCAGTACTTC CASSFRGGEQYF
. TRBJ2-3 . TRBV5-1 14 TGCGCCAGCAGCTTGCAGGGGGGGACAGATACGCAGTATTTT CASSLQGGTDTQYF
. TRBJ1-5 . TRBV28 14 TGTGCCAGCATCCAACAGGGCGGCAATCAGCCCCAGCATTTT CASIQQGGNQPQHF
. TRBJ2-7 TRBD2 TRBV28 14 TGTGCCAGCAGCACGACTAGCGAGCCCTACGAGCAGTACTTC CASSTTSEPYEQYF
. TRBJ1-3 . TRBV6-5 14 TGTGCCACCCAACCGGGCGGGAGGAGAAACACCATATATTTT CATQPGGRRNTIYF
. TRBJ2-2 TRBD2 TRBV27 17 TGTGCCAGCAGTTTCCCCGGACTAGCGGGAGACACCGGGGAGCTGTTTTTT CASSFPGLAGDTGELFF
. TRBJ2-2 . TRBV5-4 16 TGTGCCAGCAGCAGCCCAGGGAGGTCGGGCACCGGGGAGCTGTTTTTT CASSSPGRSGTGELFF
once TRBJ2-7 . TRBV5-6 14 TGTGCCAGCAGCTTGAGGTCGGGATCCTACGAGCAGTACTTC CASSLRSGSYEQYF
few TRBJ2-1 TRBD1 TRBV9 12 TGTGCCAGCAGCGCGTCCGGGACAGGGGAGTTCTTC CASSASGTGEFF
. TRBJ2-5 TRBD2 TRBV19 14 TGTGCCAGTACCCCAGGGAGGGGCTCGGAGACCCAGCACTTC CASTPGRGSETQHF
. TRBJ1-1 TRBD1 TRBV7-6 16 TGTGCCAGCAGCTTAGCCAGACAGGGTCAGAACACTGAAGCTTTCTTT CASSLARQGQNTEAFF
. TRBJ2-1 TRBD2 TRBV7-2 16 TGTGCCAGCAGCCCATTTAGCGGGTTTTATGGGAATGAGCAGTTCTTC CASSPFSGFYGNEQFF
. TRBJ2-2 . TRBV7-2 16 TGTGCCAGCAGCCATCGGGAGTTATGGAACACCGGGGAGCTGTTTTTT CASSHRELWNTGELFF
. TRBJ2-2 TRBD1 TRBV27 15 TGTGCCAGCAGTTCCGGAGGACAGGGATCCGGGGAGCTGTTTTTT CASSSGGQGSGELFF
. TRBJ2-6 . TRBV5-8 16 TGTGCCAGCAGCTTGGAGTCGGGATCTGGGGCCAACGTCCTGACTTTC CASSLESGSGANVLTF
. TRBJ1-3 . TRBV29-1 15 TGCAGCGTTGAAGATCGCCGATCCTCTGGAAACACCATATATTTT CSVEDRRSSGNTIYF
. TRBJ2-2 . TRBV5-1 11 TGCGCCAGCAGCCAGAGCGGGGAGCTGTTTTTT CASSQSGELFF
. TRBJ2-2 TRBD1 TRBV10-1 14 TGCGCCAGCGAGGACAGGGCGGGAACCGGGGAGCTGTTTTTT CASEDRAGTGELFF
. TRBJ1-4 . TRBV28 14 TGTGCCAGCAGTTCCGGAGCAACTAATGAAAAACTGTTTTTT CASSSGATNEKLFF
. TRBJ2-7 TRBD1 TRBV7-9 15 TGTGCCAGCAGCACACCGACGACAGGGTCTTGGGAGCAGTACTTC CASSTPTTGSWEQYF
. TRBJ1-5 . TRBV7-8 13 TGTGCCAGCAGCTTAGTTCCGGATCAGCCCCAGCATTTT CASSLVPDQPQHF
. TRBJ1-2 . TRBV28 12 TGTGCCAGCCAGGCAGGGACATATGGCTACACCTTC CASQAGTYGYTF
. TRBJ2-3 . TRBV19 15 TGTGCCAGTAGTAAGGGGCGAACACTGGAAGATACGCAGTATTTT CASSKGRTLEDTQYF
. TRBJ2-7 . TRBV18 13 TGTGCCAGCTCACCACCTGGGCCAAGCGAGCAGTACTTC CASSPPGPSEQYF
. TRBJ1-1 TRBD1 TRBV19 15 TGTGCCAGTAGTAGACAGGGGAGGGGGATCACTGAAGCTTTCTTT CASSRQGRGITEAFF
. TRBJ2-1 . TRBV7-2 16 TGTGCCAGCAGCTTAATGGCGGGTGCCTCCTACAATGAGCAGTTCTTC CASSLMAGASYNEQFF
once TRBJ2-3 TRBD2 TRBV9 18 TGTGCCAGCAGCGCGACTAGCGGGACGGGCCTTGGCACAGATACGCAGTATTTT CASSATSGTGLGTDTQYF
. TRBJ2-7 . TRBV4-2 15 TGTGCCAGCAGCCAAGTAGCGGTTAGCTCCTACGAGCAGTACTTC CASSQVAVSSYEQYF
once TRBJ2-2 TRBD1 TRBV29-1 14 TGCAGCGCTGGGACAGGGGCCAACACCGGGGAGCTGTTTTTT CSAGTGANTGELFF
. TRBJ2-7 . TRBV6-1 14 TGTGCCAGCAGTGTCGAAGGGGTCTCCTACGAGCAGTACTTC CASSVEGVSYEQYF
. TRBJ2-1 TRBD1 TRBV19 18 TGTGCCAGTAGTATAAGGGAAGTCAGGGGGCGTACCTACAATGAGCAGTTCTTC CASSIREVRGRTYNEQFF
. TRBJ2-7 TRBD2 TRBV9 16 TGTGCCAGCAGCGGAACCGGACTAGCGGGAGCCGGCGAGCAGTACTTC CASSGTGLAGAGEQYF
. TRBJ1-5 TRBD1 TRBV19 13 TGTGCCAGCACTGACAGGGAGGTACAGCCCCAGCATTTT CASTDREVQPQHF
. TRBJ1-1 TRBD1 TRBV5-1 15 TGCGCCAGCAGCTTGGGGGGACAGGGCAACACTGAAGCTTTCTTT CASSLGGQGNTEAFF
. TRBJ2-5 . TRBV2 12 TGTGCCAGCACTGACAGGCAAGAGACCCAGTACTTC CASTDRQETQYF
. TRBJ1-3 TRBD1 TRBV28 18 TGTGCCAGCAGCTGGTCCCCGGGACAGGGGGACTCTGGAAACACCATATATTTT CASSWSPGQGDSGNTIYF
. TRBJ2-1 . TRBV5-1 14 TGCGCCAGCTCTTATACGGGAAGCTACAATGAGCAGTTCTTC CASSYTGSYNEQFF
once TRBJ2-3 . TRBV5-1 13 TGCGCCAGCAGCACACAGGCCTCAGATACGCAGTATTTT CASSTQASDTQYF
. TRBJ2-3 . TRBV10-1 13 TGCGCCAGCAGTCGCACTAGTACAGATACGCAGTATTTT CASSRTSTDTQYF
. TRBJ2-2 TRBD1 TRBV2 14 TGTGCCAGCAGCGGGGACAGGGGAGGCGGGGAGCTGTTTTTT CASSGDRGGGELFF
. TRBJ2-7 . TRBV11-1 15 TGTGCCAGCAGCTTAGGGGGACGGGCTCCCTACGAGCAGTACTTC CASSLGGRAPYEQYF
. TRBJ1-2 TRBD1 TRBV4-2 14 TGTGCCAGCAGCCAAGTGACACAGGGGAGCGGCTACACCTTC CASSQVTQGSGYTF